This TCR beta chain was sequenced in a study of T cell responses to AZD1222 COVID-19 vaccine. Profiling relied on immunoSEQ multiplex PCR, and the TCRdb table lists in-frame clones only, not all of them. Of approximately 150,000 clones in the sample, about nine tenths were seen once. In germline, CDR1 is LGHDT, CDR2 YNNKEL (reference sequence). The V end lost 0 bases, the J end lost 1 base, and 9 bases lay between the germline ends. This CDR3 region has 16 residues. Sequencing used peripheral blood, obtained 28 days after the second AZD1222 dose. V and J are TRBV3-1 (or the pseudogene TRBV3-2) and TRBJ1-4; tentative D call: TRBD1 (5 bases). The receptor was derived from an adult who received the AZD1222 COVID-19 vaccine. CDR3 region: CASSQDMGVTNEKLFF. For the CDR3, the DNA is TGTGCCAGCAGCCAAGATATGGGGGTAACTAATGAAAAACTGTTTTTT.